Below, 20 T cell receptor beta chains from the same sample are listed, as sequenced in a study of cytomegalovirus exposure and HLA in healthy donors. Amplification used 60 Vbeta primers and 13 Jbeta primers. The data were produced by immunoSEQ multiplex PCR, yet TCRdb's version contains in-frame clones alone and is incomplete. This repertoire shows tens of thousands of clones, around 77% found once; its top ten account for about 3.3%. Sequencing was carried out using PBMCs. Source of these receptors: a middle-aged woman in good health and CMV-seropositive.

This clone was observed a handful of times. CDR3: CASSYYDGTSGTQYF. For the CDR3, the DNA is TGTGCCAGCAGTTATTATGATGGGACTTCGGGGACCCAGTACTTC. The chain has TRBV28 and TRBJ2-5, with D possibly being TRBD2 (6 bases). The CDR3 spans 15 residues. V lost 4 bases to trimming and J lost 7 bases, with 19 bases between them. CDR1 is MDHEN and CDR2 is SYDVKM in the germline V gene.

The chain uses TRBV7-9 and TRBJ1-2, with a possible D match to TRBD1 (5 bases). CDR3 length: 12 amino acids. V lost 8 bases and J lost 2, with 9 bases in between. CDR1 SEHNR and CDR2 FQNEAQ come from the germline V gene (reference sequence). The CDR3 sequence is CASEKGNYGYTF. The CDR3 nucleotides are TGTGCCAGCGAGAAGGGGAACTATGGCTACACCTTC.

V usage is TRBV19 and J usage is TRBJ2-5; 8 bases align to TRBD1. The assigned J gene may be wrong: the sequence end matches TRBJ2-7 better. There are 13 residues in the CDR3. Germline loops: CDR1 LNHDA, CDR2 SQIVND (reference sequence). In nucleotides, the CDR3 is TGTGCCAGTAGTTCCGGACAGGGCTACGAGCAGTACTTC. Its translation is CASSSGQGYEQYF.

This rearrangement joins TRBV7-3 to TRBJ1-1, with D possibly TRBD1 on 6 matching bases. This CDR3 region has 14 residues. Germline V gene sequence: CDR1 SGHTA, CDR2 FQGTGA. V dropped 4 bases and J dropped 5 bases, with 14 bases sitting between them. CDR3 DNA sequence: TGTGCCAGCAGCTCACAGGGTAGTTCGACTGAAGCTTTCTTT. Translation: CASSSQGSSTEAFF.

CDR3: CASSEAGGNYGYTF. The CDR3 nucleotides read TGTGCCAGCAGTGAAGCGGGGGGAAACTATGGCTACACCTTC. The chain employs TRBV2 and TRBJ1-2, with D perhaps TRBD1 (5 bases). CDR1 SNHLY and CDR2 FYNNEI come from the germline V gene. V was shortened by 0 bases and J by 2 bases, with 7 bases between the two germline ends. This CDR3 contains 14 residues.

CDR3 in DNA: TGTGCCATCAGTGAGCCCGGGACAGGGAGACCAAATGAGCAGTTCTTC. Residues: CAISEPGTGRPNEQFF. The chain uses TRBV10-3 and TRBJ2-1; 9 bases are a match to TRBD1. CDR1 ENHRY and CDR2 SYGVKD come from the germline V gene. The V and J ends lost 2 bases and 7 bases, in that order; junction bases with no gene match: 9. This CDR3 is 16 amino acids long.

V and J are TRBV11-2 and TRBJ2-7, with 10 positions matching TRBD1. The CDR3 is made up of 16 amino acids. CDR1 and CDR2 (germline): SGHAT, FQNNGV. Trimming cost V 3 bases and J 8 bases; bases outside gene matches: 13. CDR3 region: CASSLGQGPYLRQQYF. CDR3 bases: TGTGCCAGCAGCTTGGGACAGGGGCCATACCTACGACAGCAGTACTTC.

About this clone itself: Germline is not matched at one junction end, which may reflect a read error. This sequence joins TRBV18 and TRBJ1-4; D call uncertain. The CDR3 has 15 amino acids. Germline V CDR1 and CDR2: KGHSH, LQKENI. CDR3 DNA: TGTGCCAGCCCACCCGGAGCGGGGAATAATGAAAAACTGTTTTTT. Translation gives CASPPGAGNNEKLFF.

This clone turned up a few times. CDR3 sequence: CASSYNRNTEAFF. Written as DNA, the CDR3 is TGTGCCAGCAGTTACAACAGGAACACTGAAGCTTTCTTT. This sequence joins TRBV6-5 and TRBJ1-1; no reliable D call. The length of the CDR3 is 13 residues. The germline V and J ends were trimmed by 2 bases and 1 base, with 5 bases remaining between them. Germline-derived CDR1 and CDR2 are MNHEY and SVGAGI.

The chain links TRBV5-4 to TRBJ1-2; tentative D call: TRBD1 (6 bases). With 4 bases removed from V and 2 bases from J, the gap between germline ends came to 9 bases. Germline V gene lookup returns CDR1 SGHNT and CDR2 YYREEE (reference sequence). This CDR3 has 13 residues. The CDR3: CASSPTGNYGYTF. CDR3 sequence (DNA): TGTGCCAGCAGCCCCACAGGGAACTATGGCTACACCTTC.

V gene TRBV4-1 combines with J gene TRBJ1-6; D is unresolved. This CDR3 region has 18 residues. Germline V gene data show CDR1 as MGHRA and CDR2 as YSYEKL. Deletions cut 4 bases from V and 6 bases from J, with 22 bases between. The CDR3: CASSPEPRPGSGNSPLHF. CDR3 in DNA: TGCGCCAGCAGCCCCGAGCCTCGGCCCGGGTCCGGTAATTCACCCCTCCACTTT.

The V and J genes are TRBV5-1 and TRBJ2-5; 9 bases are a match to TRBD1. Unmatched junction bases numbered 13, after V lost 6 bases and J lost 4 bases. The CDR3 spans 16 residues. Germline CDR1 SGHRS, CDR2 YFSETQ. CDR3 DNA: TGCGCCAGCAACCCTATGACAGGGGGAGTCGGAGAGACCCAGTACTTC. Its protein is CASNPMTGGVGETQYF.

The CDR3 DNA sequence: TGCGCCAGCAGCCAAGATTTGACAGGGAGAAACATTCAGTACTTC. The encoded protein is CASSQDLTGRNIQYF. The rearrangement links TRBV4-3 to TRBJ2-4, with 7 nucleotides matching TRBD1. Germline V gene data show CDR1 as LGHNA and CDR2 as YSLEER. This CDR3 has 15 amino acids. V trimming: 0 bases; J trimming: 6 bases; junction bases outside the gene matches: 5.

Note on this clone: No conserved phenylalanine or tryptophan ends this CDR3, so it is likely a read error. The gene calls are TRBV9 and TRBJ2-7; 7 nucleotides agree with TRBD1. In germline, CDR1 is SGDLS, CDR2 YYNGEE. This CDR3 spans 15 amino acids. J was trimmed by 2 bases and V by 6 bases; bases with no gene match: 11. CDR3 sequence reads: CASNPDGRGTYEQYL. As DNA, the CDR3 is TGTGCCAGCAACCCAGATGGCAGGGGGACCTACGAGCAGTACCTC.

The chain links TRBV27 to TRBJ1-6; D might be TRBD1 (6 bases). CDR3 length: 15 residues. V dropped 5 bases and J dropped 7 bases, with 15 bases sitting between them. CDR1 and CDR2 from the germline V gene are MNHEY and SMNVEV (reference sequence). The CDR3 nucleotides read TGTGCCAGCAGTGAAGGGGGGGTGCGCAATTCACCCCTCCACTTT. It is translated as CASSEGGVRNSPLHF.

The chain combines TRBV27 with TRBJ1-5; tentative D call: TRBD1 (5 bases). Germline CDR1 is MNHEY and CDR2 is SMNVEV (reference sequence). The CDR3 loop spans 13 amino acids. The V gene lost 1 base and the J gene lost 6 bases, with 7 bases spanning the gap. This CDR3 is CASSLYRGQPQHF. The CDR3 DNA reads as TGTGCCAGCAGTTTATATAGGGGTCAGCCCCAGCATTTT.

The chain recombines TRBV5-1 with TRBJ1-4; possibly TRBD1 for D (5 bases). This CDR3 comprises 14 residues. CDR1 SGHRS and CDR2 YFSETQ come from the germline V gene. V was cut by 6 bases and J by 3 bases, with 12 bases left in between. Here the CDR3 DNA reads TGCGCCAGCATGGGGTTGGGGCCTAATGAAAAACTGTTTTTT. It specifies CASMGLGPNEKLFF.

This CDR3 is CASSLGRTGRQTDTQYF. In nucleotides, the CDR3 is TGTGCCAGCAGCTTAGGTCGAACAGGGAGACAGACAGATACGCAGTATTTT. The genes are TRBV7-9 and TRBJ2-3, with D maybe TRBD1 (6 bases). Germline V gives CDR1 SEHNR, CDR2 FQNEAQ (reference sequence). The length of the CDR3 is 17 residues. Trimming cost V 1 base and J 3 bases, with 17 bases left between them.

The chain uses TRBV5-8 and TRBJ2-7; D may be TRBD1 (5 bases). The CDR3 has 13 amino acids. V lost 5 bases and J lost 0, with 9 bases in between. Germline V CDR1 and CDR2: SGHTS, YDEGEE. The CDR3 DNA sequence: TGTGCCAGCAGTATCGACAGCTCCTACGAGCAGTACTTC. It encodes CASSIDSSYEQYF.

The rearrangement uses TRBV27 and TRBJ1-3; D is uncertain. Trimming shortened V by 5 bases and J by 0 bases, and 17 bases separated the two germline ends. This CDR3 contains 17 residues. Germline CDR1 reads MNHEY; CDR2 reads SMNVEV (reference sequence). The CDR3 is CASSPSGGRHSGNTIYF. As DNA, the CDR3 is TGTGCCAGCAGTCCCAGCGGCGGGCGCCACTCTGGAAACACCATATATTTT.